Below are 19 T cell receptor beta chains sequenced from a single sample in a study of shared clonotypes between healthy human individuals. The repertoire was sequenced with immunoSEQ multiplex PCR; TCRdb's copy has only in-frame clones and lacks some. Among around 2.5 million clones, 93% were seen once, and the ten largest hold roughly 0.39%. Input material: naive CD4+ T cells from PBMCs. Subset specified: CD45RA+ positively selected. These receptors all come from a man in his late teens or twenties in good health. Some clones in this sample may be carry-over from other donors' samples.

This chain uses TRBV5-6 with TRBJ1-2; D not certain. Germline V CDR1 and CDR2: SGHDT, YYEEEE. Trimming pared 3 bases from V and 12 bases from J, leaving 15 bases between. The CDR3 loop spans 12 amino acids. This chain's CDR3 is CASSYTKEYDTF. The CDR3 DNA sequence: TGTGCCAGCAGCTACACAAAAGAATACGACACCTTC.

The genes are TRBV6-1 and TRBJ1-5; D call uncertain. This CDR3 spans 15 amino acids. Germline assignment: CDR1 MNHNS and CDR2 SASEGT. Trimming left V 2 bases short and J 0 bases short, with 8 bases between. The DNA of the CDR3 is TGTGCCAGCAGTGAATATAGGGCTAGCAATCAGCCCCAGCATTTT. This gives the protein CASSEYRASNQPQHF.

The chain has TRBV5-6 and TRBJ1-1, with no clear D. CDR3 length: 16 amino acids. Germline CDR1 SGHDT, CDR2 YYEEEE. The V and J ends lost 0 bases and 4 bases respectively, with 16 bases between them. The CDR3 region is CASSLGRRLGGTEAFF. CDR3 bases: TGTGCCAGCAGCTTGGGTAGGCGCCTTGGCGGCACTGAAGCTTTCTTT.

This sequence joins TRBV6-1 and TRBJ2-7; no firm D call. The CDR3 consists of 14 residues. Trimming took off 2 bases at V and 1 base at J, with 9 bases between the two ends. Germline CDR1 reads MNHNS; CDR2 reads SASEGT. The chain's CDR3 is CASSERAYSYEQYF. For the CDR3, the DNA is TGTGCCAGCAGTGAACGCGCTTATTCCTACGAGCAGTACTTC.

The chain couples TRBV28 to TRBJ1-1; no clear D. Germline assignment: CDR1 MDHEN and CDR2 SYDVKM. This CDR3 contains 16 residues. The V end was cut by 5 bases, the J end by 2 bases, with 18 bases between. CDR3 sequence (DNA): TGTGCCAGCAGTCTAAGCCTAATCCCTTATAACACTGAAGCTTTCTTT. It encodes CASSLSLIPYNTEAFF.

V and J are TRBV28 and TRBJ2-5; TRBD1 matches at 9 bases. From germline, CDR1 is MDHEN and CDR2 SYDVKM. The CDR3 contains 14 residues. The V segment lost 6 bases and the J segment 1 base; nucleotides outside the gene matches: 3. This chain's CDR3 is CASRMTGGQETQYF. CDR3 coding DNA: TGTGCCAGCAGAATGACAGGGGGCCAAGAGACCCAGTACTTC.

CDR3 nucleotides: TGTGCCAGCAGGTGGGATACAGGAGCTAGCAATCAGCCCCAGCATTTT. The encoded protein is CASRWDTGASNQPQHF. This chain uses TRBV28 with TRBJ1-5; perhaps TRBD1 as D (5 bases). Germline lookup yields CDR1 MDHEN and CDR2 SYDVKM. The CDR3 loop spans 16 amino acids. The V end was cut by 6 bases, the J end by 0 bases, with 15 bases between. Full variable domain (remainder filled in from reference TRBV28 and TRBJ1-5): DVKVTQSSRYLVKRTGEKVFLECVQDMDHENMFWYRQDPGLGLRLIYFSYDVKMKEKGDIPEGYSVSREKKERFSLILESASTNQTSMYLCASRWDTGASNQPQHFGDGTRLSIL.

The V and J genes are TRBV9 and TRBJ2-3; D possibly uses TRBD1 or TRBD2 (5 bases each). V was cut by 6 bases and J by 2 bases, with 19 bases left in between. CDR1 and CDR2 (germline): SGDLS, YYNGEE. This CDR3 has 16 residues. CDR3 bases: TGTGCCAGCACCCGCTGGGCAGGGACCTTCACAGATACGCAGTATTTT. It encodes CASTRWAGTFTDTQYF.

V and J are TRBV28 and TRBJ1-3; 12 bases align to TRBD1. CDR1 and CDR2 from the germline V gene are MDHEN and SYDVKM. With V trimmed by 5 bases and J by 1 base, 6 bases remained unmatched. The CDR3 has 17 residues. CDR3: CASSLPGQGASGNTIYF. DNA of the CDR3: TGTGCCAGCAGTCTCCCGGGACAGGGGGCGTCTGGAAACACCATATATTTT.

CDR3 region: CASSQSPWSTSGEVKTQYF. The CDR3 region has the DNA TGCGCCAGCAGTCAATCCCCCTGGTCGACTAGCGGGGAGGTTAAGACCCAGTACTTC. The chain has TRBV23-1 and TRBJ2-5, with 11 nucleotides matching TRBD2. TRBV23-1 is filed as an ORF, its function uncertain. This CDR3 has 19 residues. V dropped 0 bases and J dropped 6; count of bases not matched to a gene: 15.

The chain joins TRBV18 to TRBJ2-7; 10 bases are shared with TRBD1. V lost 5 bases, J lost 4 bases, and 8 bases stayed unmatched. From germline, CDR1 is KGHSH and CDR2 LQKENI. There are 15 residues in the CDR3. CDR3 region: CASSSTDRGLYEQYF. CDR3 DNA: TGTGCCAGCTCATCGACGGACAGGGGGTTATACGAGCAGTACTTC.

V usage is TRBV5-4 and J usage is TRBJ1-1; D unresolved. Trimming shortened V by 2 bases and J by 2 bases, and 13 bases separated the two germline ends. The germline V gene encodes CDR1 SGHNT and CDR2 YYREEE (reference sequence). The CDR3 runs to 15 residues. CDR3 in DNA: TGTGCCAGCAGCTTTTTGTTCGGCCCTAACACTGAAGCTTTCTTT. Its protein is CASSFLFGPNTEAFF.

The genes are TRBV7-3 and TRBJ2-3; 10 nucleotides align to TRBD2. Germline V gene sequence: CDR1 SGHTA, CDR2 FQGTGA. Trimming took 0 bases from V and 2 from J; bases not matched to a gene: 5. The length of the CDR3 is 17 residues. The CDR3 bases are TGTGCCAGCAGCTTAACTCGACTAGCGGGCCTCACAGATACGCAGTATTTT. It translates to CASSLTRLAGLTDTQYF.

V gene TRBV19 combines with J gene TRBJ2-1; D unresolved. The CDR3 is 16 residues long. Between the trimmed V and J ends, which lost 2 bases and 0 bases, there was a span of 11 bases. The germline V gene encodes CDR1 LNHDA and CDR2 SQIVND (reference sequence). Here the CDR3 reads CASSISGPSSYNEQFF. In nucleotides, the CDR3 is TGTGCCAGTAGTATATCGGGTCCGTCCTCCTACAATGAGCAGTTCTTC.

The chain has TRBV7-8 and TRBJ2-7; a possible D gene is TRBD2 (6 bases). In germline, CDR1 is SGHVS, CDR2 FQNEAQ. V was shortened by 6 bases and J by 0 bases, with 15 bases between the two germline ends. This CDR3 comprises 15 residues. The CDR3 DNA is TGTGCCAGCAGAGCGGGTAGGGAGACCTCCTACGAGCAGTACTTC. It specifies CASRAGRETSYEQYF.

V and J are TRBV2 and TRBJ2-7, with D unclear. The germline V and J ends were trimmed by 2 bases and 5 bases, with 16 bases remaining between them. Germline V lookup: CDR1 SNHLY, CDR2 FYNNEI. The CDR3 covers 15 residues. The CDR3 region is CASSELGPALDEQYF. The CDR3 bases are TGTGCCAGCAGTGAACTTGGGCCCGCCCTGGACGAGCAGTACTTC.

The chain has TRBV4-1 and TRBJ2-3; a weak D match, TRBD2 (6 bases). Per the germline V gene, CDR1 is MGHRA and CDR2 is YSYEKL. The CDR3 covers 13 residues. The V end was cut by 2 bases, the J end by 10 bases, with 13 bases between. For the CDR3, the DNA is TGCGCCAGCAGCCAACTTACCGGCGGGGCGCAGTATTTT. This codes for CASSQLTGGAQYF.

This chain links TRBV7-3 with TRBJ2-5, with 9 bases aligning to TRBD1. In germline, CDR1 is SGHTA, CDR2 FQGTGA. Trimming cost V 0 bases and J 4 bases; bases outside gene matches: 3. This CDR3 comprises 15 residues. As DNA, the CDR3 is TGTGCCAGCAGCTTAACAAGGACAGGGGCAGAGACCCAGTACTTC. Translation gives CASSLTRTGAETQYF.

In DNA, the CDR3 is TGTGCCAGCCAAACCGGGACAGGGAATGAAAAACTGTTTTTT. Its translation: CASQTGTGNEKLFF. This chain connects TRBV25-1 to TRBJ1-4, with 9 bases fitting TRBD1. CDR3 size: 14 residues. Trimming removed 8 bases from V and 5 bases from J; junction bases left unmatched: 6. In germline, CDR1 is MGHDK, CDR2 SYGVNS.